This T cell receptor (beta chain) came from a study of blood T cell repertoires in COVID-19. Overall study context: Some COVID-19 samples were acute and others convalescent; all came from the United States, Italy and Spain. PBMCs, B-cell-depleted T cells, or T cells provided the cDNA or gDNA that made up the material.

This CDR3 contains 13 residues. V lost 8 bases and J 0 bases, leaving 8 bases between the germline ends. Germline V gives CDR1 ENHRY, CDR2 SYGVKD. As originally analysed: Nucleated cell number was recorded as an estimate derived from reference gene primer amplification. Profiling relied on immunoSEQ multiplex PCR, and the TCRdb table lists in-frame clones only, not all of them. V and J calls plus clone size are reproduced from that table; the DNA served to infer D and trimming. In the table there are roughly 60,000 clones, roughly 80% of which are singletons. The sequence was obtained from a human donor in a cohort sampled during active or convalescent COVID-19. This chain joins TRBV10-3 and TRBJ1-5; TRBD1 might be the D (5 bases). Sequenced: peripheral blood. CDR3 sequence (DNA): TGTGCCATCTCAGGGTATAGCAATCAGCCCCAGCATTTT. As protein: CAISGYSNQPQHF.